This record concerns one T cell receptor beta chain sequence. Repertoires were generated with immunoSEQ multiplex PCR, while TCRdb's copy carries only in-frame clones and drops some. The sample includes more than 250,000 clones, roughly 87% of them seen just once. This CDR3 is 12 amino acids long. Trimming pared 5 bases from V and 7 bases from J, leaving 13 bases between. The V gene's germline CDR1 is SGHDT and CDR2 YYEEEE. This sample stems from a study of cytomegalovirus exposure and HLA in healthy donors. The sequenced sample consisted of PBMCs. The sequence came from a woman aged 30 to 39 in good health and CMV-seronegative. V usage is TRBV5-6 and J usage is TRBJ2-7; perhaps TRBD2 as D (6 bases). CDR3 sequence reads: CASSEGGVEQYF. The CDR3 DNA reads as TGTGCCAGCAGTGAAGGAGGGGTAGAGCAGTACTTC.